This paragraph covers one T cell receptor (beta chain) sequence. Its antigen is not known. Profiling relied on immunoSEQ multiplex PCR, and the TCRdb table lists in-frame clones only, not all of them. The sample records 40,000 to 50,000 clones, roughly 85% being singletons. Sample time point: blood 4 weeks post-SBRT, at nephrectomy. Treatment in this sample: 15 Gy SBRT to primary tumor, nephrectomy 4 weeks later. The patient's renal cell carcinoma had clear cell pathology. The data were obtained in a study of radiation and T cells in renal cell carcinoma. J lost 6 bases, V lost 2 bases, and 8 bases had no gene match. CDR3 size: 15 residues. The V gene's germline CDR1 is SGHRS and CDR2 YFSETQ. Study-wide results and limits: Baseline intratumoral clonotype presence is unknown without pretreatment biopsies.

This specimen was blood, taken from a patient whose treatment included radiotherapy and nephrectomy. This chain connects TRBV5-1 to TRBJ2-1, with 7 bases matching TRBD1. This clonotype originated in a woman between 65 and 79 years old with renal cell carcinoma. CDR3 DNA sequence: TGCGCCAGCAGCTTACAGGGGAATGAGGTCAATGAGCAGTTCTTC. It translates to CASSLQGNEVNEQFF.